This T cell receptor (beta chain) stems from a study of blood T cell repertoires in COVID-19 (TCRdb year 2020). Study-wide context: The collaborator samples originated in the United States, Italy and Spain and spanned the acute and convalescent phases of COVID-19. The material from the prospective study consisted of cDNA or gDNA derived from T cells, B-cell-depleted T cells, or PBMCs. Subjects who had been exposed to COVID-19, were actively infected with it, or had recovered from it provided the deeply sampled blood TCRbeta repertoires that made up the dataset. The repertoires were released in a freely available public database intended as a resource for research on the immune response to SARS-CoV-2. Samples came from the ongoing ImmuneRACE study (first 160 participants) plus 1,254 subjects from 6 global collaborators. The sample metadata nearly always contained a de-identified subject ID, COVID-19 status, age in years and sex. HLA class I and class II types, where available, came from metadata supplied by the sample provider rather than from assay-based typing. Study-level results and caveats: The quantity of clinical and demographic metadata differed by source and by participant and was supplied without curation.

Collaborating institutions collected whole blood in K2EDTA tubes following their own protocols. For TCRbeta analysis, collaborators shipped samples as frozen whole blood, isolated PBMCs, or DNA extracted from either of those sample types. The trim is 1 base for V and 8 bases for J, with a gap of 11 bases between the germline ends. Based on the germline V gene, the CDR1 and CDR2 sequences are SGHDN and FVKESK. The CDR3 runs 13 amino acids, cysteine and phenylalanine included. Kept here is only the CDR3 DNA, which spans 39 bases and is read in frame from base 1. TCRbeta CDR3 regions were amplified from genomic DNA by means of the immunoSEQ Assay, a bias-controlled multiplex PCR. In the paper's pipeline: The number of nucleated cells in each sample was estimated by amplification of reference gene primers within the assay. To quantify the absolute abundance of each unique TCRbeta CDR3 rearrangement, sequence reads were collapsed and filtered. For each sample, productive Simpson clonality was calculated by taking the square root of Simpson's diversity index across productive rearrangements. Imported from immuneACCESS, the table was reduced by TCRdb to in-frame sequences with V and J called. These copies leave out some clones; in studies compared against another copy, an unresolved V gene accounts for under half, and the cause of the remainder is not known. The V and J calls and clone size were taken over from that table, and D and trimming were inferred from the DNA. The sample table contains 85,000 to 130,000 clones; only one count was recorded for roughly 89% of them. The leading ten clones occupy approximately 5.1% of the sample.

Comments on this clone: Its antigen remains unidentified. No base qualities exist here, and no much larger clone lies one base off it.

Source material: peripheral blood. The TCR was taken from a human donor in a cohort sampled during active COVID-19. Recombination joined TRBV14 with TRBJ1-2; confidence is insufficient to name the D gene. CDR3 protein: CASSQGRGSGYTF. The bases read TGTGCCAGCAGCCAAGGTAGAGGGAGCGGCTACACCTTC.